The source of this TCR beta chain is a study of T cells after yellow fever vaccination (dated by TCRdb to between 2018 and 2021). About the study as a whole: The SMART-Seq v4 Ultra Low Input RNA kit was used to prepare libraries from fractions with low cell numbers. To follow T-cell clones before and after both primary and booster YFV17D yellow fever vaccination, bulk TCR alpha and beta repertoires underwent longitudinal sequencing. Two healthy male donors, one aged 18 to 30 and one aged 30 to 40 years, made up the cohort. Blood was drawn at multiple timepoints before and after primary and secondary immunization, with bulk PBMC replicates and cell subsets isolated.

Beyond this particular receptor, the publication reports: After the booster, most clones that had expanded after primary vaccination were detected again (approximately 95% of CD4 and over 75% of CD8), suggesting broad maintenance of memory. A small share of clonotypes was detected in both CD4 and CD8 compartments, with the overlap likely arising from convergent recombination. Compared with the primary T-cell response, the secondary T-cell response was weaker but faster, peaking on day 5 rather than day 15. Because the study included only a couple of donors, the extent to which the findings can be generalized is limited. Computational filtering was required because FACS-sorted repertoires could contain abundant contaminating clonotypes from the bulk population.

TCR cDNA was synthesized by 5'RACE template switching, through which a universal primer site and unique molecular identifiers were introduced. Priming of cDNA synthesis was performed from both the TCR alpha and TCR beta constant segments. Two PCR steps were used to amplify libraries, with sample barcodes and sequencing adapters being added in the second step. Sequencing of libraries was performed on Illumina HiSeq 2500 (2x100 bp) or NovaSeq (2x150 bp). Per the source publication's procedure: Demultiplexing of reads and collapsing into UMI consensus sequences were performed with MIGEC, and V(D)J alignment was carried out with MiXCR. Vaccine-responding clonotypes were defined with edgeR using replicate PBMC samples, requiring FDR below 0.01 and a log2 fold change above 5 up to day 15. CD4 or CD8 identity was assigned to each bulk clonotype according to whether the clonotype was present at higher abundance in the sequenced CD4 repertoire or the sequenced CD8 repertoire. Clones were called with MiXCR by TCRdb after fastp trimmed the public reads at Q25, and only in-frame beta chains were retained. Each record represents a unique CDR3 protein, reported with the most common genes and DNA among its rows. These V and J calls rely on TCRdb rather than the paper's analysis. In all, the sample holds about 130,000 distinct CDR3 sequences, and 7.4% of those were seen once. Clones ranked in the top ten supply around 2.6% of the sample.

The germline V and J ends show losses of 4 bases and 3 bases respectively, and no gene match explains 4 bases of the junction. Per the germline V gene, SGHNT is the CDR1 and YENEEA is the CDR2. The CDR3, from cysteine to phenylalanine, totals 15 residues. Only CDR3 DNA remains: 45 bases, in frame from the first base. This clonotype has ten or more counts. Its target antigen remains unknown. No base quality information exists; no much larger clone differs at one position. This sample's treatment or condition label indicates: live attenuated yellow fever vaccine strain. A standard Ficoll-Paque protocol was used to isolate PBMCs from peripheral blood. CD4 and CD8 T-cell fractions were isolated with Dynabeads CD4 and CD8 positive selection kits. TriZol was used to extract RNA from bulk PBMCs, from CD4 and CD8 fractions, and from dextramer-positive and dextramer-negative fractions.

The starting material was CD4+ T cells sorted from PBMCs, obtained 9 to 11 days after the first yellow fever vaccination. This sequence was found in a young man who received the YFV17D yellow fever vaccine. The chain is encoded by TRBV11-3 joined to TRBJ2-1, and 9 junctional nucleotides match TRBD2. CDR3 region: CASSSAGGGYNEQFF. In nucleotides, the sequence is TGTGCCAGCAGCTCAGCGGGGGGAGGCTACAATGAGCAGTTCTTC. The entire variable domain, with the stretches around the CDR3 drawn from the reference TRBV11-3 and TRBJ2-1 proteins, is EAGVVQSPRYKIIEKKQPVAFWCNPISGHNTLYWYLQNLGQGPELLIRYENEEAVDDSQLPKDRFSAERLKGVDSTLKIQPAELGDSAVYLCASSSAGGGYNEQFFGPGTRLTVL.